This is a list of T cell receptor beta chains from one sample in a study of cytomegalovirus exposure and HLA in healthy donors. Sequencing used immunoSEQ multiplex PCR; TCRdb keeps in-frame clones, though not all of them. The sample consists of around 150,000 clones, more than 70% of them appearing once. Sequencing was done on a sample of PBMCs. The receptors stem from a male donor in good health and CMV-seronegative. The CDR3 runs from the conserved cysteine through the conserved F or W. A D gene is named only where the DNA matches it firmly. Expanded clones get a size class; other rows say once, few or many, or leave the size out.

j_gene: TRBJ2-5; v_gene: TRBV29-1; d_gene: TRBD1; abundance: NA; CDR3nt: TGCAGCGTTGAAGTGTTGGGACAGGGGGCGGAGGAGACCCAGTACTTC; CDR3aa: CSVEVLGQGAEETQYF
j_gene: TRBJ2-3; v_gene: TRBV7-9; d_gene: NA; abundance: NA; CDR3nt: TGTGCCAGCAGCTTATTGACAGCCACAGATACGCAGTATTTT; CDR3aa: CASSLLTATDTQYF
j_gene: TRBJ2-5; v_gene: TRBV11-2; d_gene: TRBD2; abundance: NA; CDR3nt: TGTGCCAGCAGCTTAAGGACTAGCGGGGGACAAGAGACCCAGTACTTC; CDR3aa: CASSLRTSGGQETQYF
j_gene: TRBJ2-3; v_gene: TRBV27; d_gene: NA; abundance: NA; CDR3nt: TGTGCCAGCAGTTTATCGGGCTTGAGCACAGATACGCAGTATTTT; CDR3aa: CASSLSGLSTDTQYF
j_gene: TRBJ2-7; v_gene: TRBV28; d_gene: TRBD1; abundance: NA; CDR3nt: TGTGCCAGCAGTTTCCCCCTCCGACAGGGAGAGTACGAGCAGTACTTC; CDR3aa: CASSFPLRQGEYEQYF
j_gene: TRBJ1-6; v_gene: TRBV30; d_gene: NA; abundance: few; CDR3nt: TGTGCCTGGAGTGTAAAGGGCAGGGTTGCGAATTCACCCCTCCACTTT; CDR3aa: CAWSVKGRVANSPLHF
j_gene: TRBJ2-3; v_gene: TRBV9; d_gene: TRBD2; abundance: NA; CDR3nt: TGTGCCAGCAGCGTAGACGGGGGGGCTTTGTCCGCAGATACGCAGTATTTT; CDR3aa: CASSVDGGALSADTQYF
j_gene: TRBJ1-2; v_gene: TRBV6-5; d_gene: NA; abundance: NA; CDR3nt: TGTGCCAGCAGTTACTCGGGCAGGGCGGAGAGCTATGGCTACACCTTC; CDR3aa: CASSYSGRAESYGYTF
j_gene: TRBJ2-2; v_gene: TRBV4-3; d_gene: NA; abundance: few; CDR3nt: TGCGCCAGCAGCCAAGATCAGATCCGCACCGGGGAGCTGTTTTTT; CDR3aa: CASSQDQIRTGELFF
j_gene: TRBJ2-6; v_gene: TRBV19; d_gene: NA; abundance: NA; CDR3nt: TGTGCCAGTAGTCTTGTAGGACTTTCTGGGGCCAACGTCCTGACTTTC; CDR3aa: CASSLVGLSGANVLTF
j_gene: TRBJ1-3; v_gene: TRBV9; d_gene: TRBD1; abundance: few; CDR3nt: TGTGCCAGCAGCGCCGTGGAAGTGGGACAGGGAGGAAACACCATATATTTT; CDR3aa: CASSAVEVGQGGNTIYF
j_gene: TRBJ2-1; v_gene: TRBV15; d_gene: TRBD2; abundance: few; CDR3nt: TGTGCCACCAGCAGAGAAACGGCGGGAGAGTACAATGAGCAGTTCTTC; CDR3aa: CATSRETAGEYNEQFF
j_gene: TRBJ1-2; v_gene: TRBV11-2; d_gene: NA; abundance: NA; CDR3nt: TGTGCCAGCAGCTTGATTAGGTCAGGGAGGGATGGCTACACCTTC; CDR3aa: CASSLIRSGRDGYTF
j_gene: TRBJ1-1; v_gene: TRBV11-3; d_gene: NA; abundance: NA; CDR3nt: TGTGCCAGCAGCAGTTACAGGGACACTGAAGCTTTCTTT; CDR3aa: CASSSYRDTEAFF
j_gene: TRBJ2-5; v_gene: TRBV2; d_gene: NA; abundance: few; CDR3nt: TGTGCCAGCAGTGAAGGGAGCGCCCCTGCCCAGTACTTC; CDR3aa: CASSEGSAPAQYF
j_gene: TRBJ2-7; v_gene: TRBV5-4; d_gene: NA; abundance: NA; CDR3nt: TGTGCCAGCAGCTTGGCCGGAGGGAGGGGGGGCGAGCAGTACTTC; CDR3aa: CASSLAGGRGGEQYF
j_gene: TRBJ2-3; v_gene: TRBV7-2; d_gene: TRBD2; abundance: NA; CDR3nt: TGTGCCAGCAGACTAGCGGGGGGATCTAGCACAGATACGCAGTATTTT; CDR3aa: CASRLAGGSSTDTQYF
j_gene: TRBJ2-4; v_gene: TRBV28; d_gene: NA; abundance: NA; CDR3nt: TGTGCCAGCGAGGGGGGGGGTTTTAAAAACATTCAGTACTTC; CDR3aa: CASEGGGFKNIQYF
j_gene: TRBJ1-4; v_gene: TRBV7-2; d_gene: NA; abundance: NA; CDR3nt: TGTGCCAGCAGCCCTAGTATTAATGAAAAACTGTTTTTT; CDR3aa: CASSPSINEKLFF
j_gene: TRBJ2-5; v_gene: TRBV6-6; d_gene: TRBD2; abundance: NA; CDR3nt: TGTGCCAGCAGTCTAGCGGGACTACAAGAGACCCAGTACTTC; CDR3aa: CASSLAGLQETQYF
j_gene: TRBJ2-3; v_gene: TRBV7-3; d_gene: NA; abundance: NA; CDR3nt: TGTGCCAGCAGCTCGACAGGTTTTGTCACAGATACGCAGTATTTT; CDR3aa: CASSSTGFVTDTQYF
j_gene: TRBJ1-2; v_gene: TRBV4-1; d_gene: NA; abundance: NA; CDR3nt: TGCGCCAGCAGCCAACCAGGACAGTTCGGCTACACCTTC; CDR3aa: CASSQPGQFGYTF
j_gene: TRBJ1-1; v_gene: TRBV28; d_gene: NA; abundance: NA; CDR3nt: TGTGCCAGCAGTTCATCGTCCCTCGTTAGCACTGAAGCTTTCTTT; CDR3aa: CASSSSSLVSTEAFF
j_gene: TRBJ1-1; v_gene: TRBV7-3; d_gene: NA; abundance: NA; CDR3nt: TGTGCCAGCAGCTTAATGCCGGGTCAGAACACTGAAGCTTTCTTT; CDR3aa: CASSLMPGQNTEAFF
j_gene: TRBJ2-3; v_gene: TRBV7-2; d_gene: NA; abundance: NA; CDR3nt: TGTGCCAGCAGCTTTATTTCAGATACGCAGTATTTT; CDR3aa: CASSFISDTQYF
j_gene: TRBJ1-6; v_gene: TRBV5-1; d_gene: NA; abundance: few; CDR3nt: TGCGCCAGCAGCTTGGACACATATTCACCCCTCCACTTT; CDR3aa: CASSLDTYSPLHF
j_gene: TRBJ2-7; v_gene: TRBV5-1; d_gene: TRBD2; abundance: once; CDR3nt: TGCGCCAGCAGCTTATTGACTAGCGGGAGGGTAGAGCAGTACTTC; CDR3aa: CASSLLTSGRVEQYF
j_gene: TRBJ1-3; v_gene: TRBV28; d_gene: TRBD1; abundance: few; CDR3nt: TGTGCCAGCAGGGCCGGGACAGGGGCTGGAAACACCATATATTTT; CDR3aa: CASRAGTGAGNTIYF
j_gene: TRBJ2-5; v_gene: TRBV5-4; d_gene: TRBD2; abundance: NA; CDR3nt: TGTGCCAGCAGCCAAAGGACTAGCGGGAGGATGAGGGAGACCCAGTACTTC; CDR3aa: CASSQRTSGRMRETQYF
j_gene: TRBJ2-6; v_gene: TRBV28; d_gene: NA; abundance: NA; CDR3nt: TGTGCCAGCAGTTTTGGGGGGGCCTCCCGCTCTGGGGCCAACGTCCTGACTTTC; CDR3aa: CASSFGGASRSGANVLTF
j_gene: TRBJ2-7; v_gene: TRBV4-1; d_gene: NA; abundance: NA; CDR3nt: TGCGCCAGCACCCCCGTTGGTAGCGTGTCTCCGGGCGAGCAGTACTTC; CDR3aa: CASTPVGSVSPGEQYF
j_gene: TRBJ1-2; v_gene: TRBV9; d_gene: TRBD1; abundance: NA; CDR3nt: TGTGCCAGCAGCTCCTCCGGGACAGGCCTTGGTGGCTACACCTTC; CDR3aa: CASSSSGTGLGGYTF
j_gene: TRBJ2-7; v_gene: TRBV4-2; d_gene: TRBD2; abundance: few; CDR3nt: TGTGCCAGCAGCCAAGAAAGTAGCGGGGGTTCCTACGAGCAGTACTTC; CDR3aa: CASSQESSGGSYEQYF
j_gene: TRBJ2-7; v_gene: TRBV6-6; d_gene: NA; abundance: NA; CDR3nt: TGTGCCAGCAGTTATTCATTCCGGGGGACGGCCTACGAGCAGTACTTC; CDR3aa: CASSYSFRGTAYEQYF
j_gene: TRBJ2-1; v_gene: TRBV2; d_gene: NA; abundance: NA; CDR3nt: TGTGCCGTTCGTCCCGAACTCAATGAGCAGTTCTTC; CDR3aa: CAVRPELNEQFF
j_gene: TRBJ2-7; v_gene: TRBV29-1; d_gene: TRBD2; abundance: few; CDR3nt: TGCAGCGTTGAGAGACTAGCACCGTACGAGCAGTACTTC; CDR3aa: CSVERLAPYEQYF
j_gene: TRBJ2-3; v_gene: TRBV7-2; d_gene: TRBD2; abundance: NA; CDR3nt: TGTGCCAGCAGTGTCCATGGGAGGGGCACAGATACGCAGTATTTT; CDR3aa: CASSVHGRGTDTQYF
j_gene: TRBJ2-3; v_gene: TRBV4-3; d_gene: TRBD2; abundance: few; CDR3nt: TGCGCCAGCAGCCACAACACTCCGGGACTAGCGGGAGAGTTAAATACGCAGTATTTT; CDR3aa: CASSHNTPGLAGELNTQYF
j_gene: TRBJ2-7; v_gene: TRBV7-8; d_gene: NA; abundance: NA; CDR3nt: TGTGCCAGCAGGACAGGTCGACGGGACCTCGAGCAGTACTTC; CDR3aa: CASRTGRRDLEQYF
j_gene: TRBJ2-5; v_gene: TRBV7-2; d_gene: NA; abundance: NA; CDR3nt: TGTGCCAGCAGCTTAGCCGGAGAGACCCAGTACTTC; CDR3aa: CASSLAGETQYF
j_gene: TRBJ1-2; v_gene: TRBV19; d_gene: TRBD1; abundance: NA; CDR3nt: TGTGCCAGTAGTATGGGGACAGGGAATGGCTACACCTTC; CDR3aa: CASSMGTGNGYTF
j_gene: TRBJ2-1; v_gene: TRBV7-9; d_gene: TRBD1; abundance: NA; CDR3nt: TGTGCCAGCAGCGCAGGGGTCCGGACAGGGGTTTATGAGCAGTTCTTC; CDR3aa: CASSAGVRTGVYEQFF
j_gene: TRBJ2-1; v_gene: TRBV7-2; d_gene: TRBD1; abundance: NA; CDR3nt: TGTGCCAGCAGAACCGGGACAGGGAGCTCCTACAATGAGCAGTTCTTC; CDR3aa: CASRTGTGSSYNEQFF
j_gene: TRBJ2-3; v_gene: TRBV9; d_gene: TRBD2; abundance: NA; CDR3nt: TGTGCCAGCAGCGTAGCCCCTAGCGGGGGGGCAGATACGCAGTATTTT; CDR3aa: CASSVAPSGGADTQYF
j_gene: TRBJ2-4; v_gene: TRBV18; d_gene: NA; abundance: few; CDR3nt: TGTGCCAGCTCACCACAAGGTCCAGGGATCAAAAACATTCAGTACTTC; CDR3aa: CASSPQGPGIKNIQYF
j_gene: TRBJ2-1; v_gene: TRBV7-6; d_gene: TRBD2; abundance: NA; CDR3nt: TGTGCCAGCAGCTTAGCCGCAGGAACTAGCGGGACCCAATACTCCTACAATGAGCAGTTCTTC; CDR3aa: CASSLAAGTSGTQYSYNEQFF
j_gene: TRBJ1-4; v_gene: TRBV5-1; d_gene: NA; abundance: NA; CDR3nt: TGCGCCAGCTCAACGGACAGAGCGGGGGAAAAACTGTTTTTT; CDR3aa: CASSTDRAGEKLFF
j_gene: TRBJ1-1; v_gene: TRBV2; d_gene: NA; abundance: NA; CDR3nt: TGTGCCAGCATGTATCCCCCGGGGGCTTTCTTT; CDR3aa: CASMYPPGAFF
j_gene: TRBJ1-3; v_gene: TRBV4-3; d_gene: NA; abundance: once; CDR3nt: TGCGCCAGCAGCCAAGATTGGACACAGGGAAACACCATATATTTT; CDR3aa: CASSQDWTQGNTIYF
j_gene: TRBJ1-2; v_gene: TRBV19; d_gene: NA; abundance: few; CDR3nt: TGTGCCAGTAGTATGGAGGGTGCAGTATCCAACTATGGCTACACCTTC; CDR3aa: CASSMEGAVSNYGYTF
j_gene: TRBJ1-5; v_gene: TRBV28; d_gene: NA; abundance: few; CDR3nt: TGTGCCAGCAGTGGGGCCTGGAGGGGCAATCAGCCCCAGCATTTT; CDR3aa: CASSGAWRGNQPQHF
j_gene: TRBJ2-7; v_gene: TRBV5-6; d_gene: NA; abundance: NA; CDR3nt: TGTGCCAGCAGCTTGGAAGGGGTGCCCTCCTACGAGCAGTACTTC; CDR3aa: CASSLEGVPSYEQYF
j_gene: TRBJ1-1; v_gene: TRBV18; d_gene: NA; abundance: NA; CDR3nt: TGTGCCAGCTCACGAGGAGGTCAGGACACTGAAGCTTTCTTT; CDR3aa: CASSRGGQDTEAFF
j_gene: TRBJ2-1; v_gene: TRBV7-3; d_gene: TRBD2; abundance: NA; CDR3nt: TGTGCCAGCAGCAGAACTAGCGGGAGGGCCGTAGGGGAGCAGTTCTTC; CDR3aa: CASSRTSGRAVGEQFF
j_gene: TRBJ2-7; v_gene: TRBV4-1; d_gene: NA; abundance: few; CDR3nt: TGCGCCAGCAGCCAACTCTTCCAGGACACTAATTCCTACGAGCAGTACTTC; CDR3aa: CASSQLFQDTNSYEQYF
j_gene: TRBJ2-1; v_gene: TRBV5-6; d_gene: NA; abundance: NA; CDR3nt: TGTGCCAGCAGAGCAGACATATCCTCCTACAATGAGCAGTTCTTC; CDR3aa: CASRADISSYNEQFF
j_gene: TRBJ2-2; v_gene: TRBV27; d_gene: TRBD1; abundance: NA; CDR3nt: TGTGCCAGCAGTTTGGAAAGACAGGGGGCATCCGGGGAGCTGTTTTTT; CDR3aa: CASSLERQGASGELFF
j_gene: TRBJ1-1; v_gene: TRBV5-1; d_gene: NA; abundance: once; CDR3nt: TGCGCCAGCAGCCAGGCCGGGAGGGGAGGAACTGAAGCTTTCTTT; CDR3aa: CASSQAGRGGTEAFF
j_gene: TRBJ1-5; v_gene: TRBV5-4; d_gene: NA; abundance: NA; CDR3nt: TGTGCCAGCAGCTTTCAGGGGTCGAATCAGCCCCAGCATTTT; CDR3aa: CASSFQGSNQPQHF